The rows below give T cell receptor beta chains drawn from one sample of a study of siplizumab effects on memory and regulatory T cells. Produced via immunoSEQ multiplex PCR; TCRdb's table is partial and in-frame only. The repertoire includes more than 85,000 clones, just under 95% of them detected once, and around 1.3% sits in the top ten. Sequenced input: CD4+ T cells sorted from blood. The receptor set was obtained from a human donor in good health. The CDR3 runs from the conserved cysteine through the conserved F or W. Expanded clones are given a class, and other clones once, few, many or no size at all.

size | J | V | CDR3
once | TRBJ1-1 | TRBV19 | CASSQPQAGGSTEAFF
. | TRBJ2-5 | TRBV21-1 | CASSKVGAVWRGYQETQYF
. | TRBJ2-7 | TRBV5-1 | CASSLGQGAYEQYF
. | TRBJ2-1 | TRBV9 | CASSPRTSGSARSYNEQFF
once | TRBJ2-6 | TRBV14 | CASSKSVFRGVGANVLTF
once | TRBJ2-7 | TRBV7-2 | CASSSDRGLYEQYF
. | TRBJ2-1 | TRBV11-1 | CASSSNYRGYNEQFF
. | TRBJ1-5 | TRBV4-1 | CASSRGTGTGGTSNQPQHF
. | TRBJ1-1 | TRBV10-3 | CAIRGQGLNTEAFF
once | TRBJ2-6 | TRBV6-5 | CATCLGAGANVLTF
. | TRBJ1-1 | TRBV28 | CATPGQGNTEAFF
. | TRBJ1-2 | TRBV7-2 | CASSLGVGYPRGYTF
. | TRBJ1-2 | TRBV19 | CASTTRSGYGYTF
. | TRBJ2-2 | TRBV15 | CATRGKRGTNTGELFF
. | TRBJ2-5 | TRBV2 | CASGREVWETQYF
few | TRBJ2-7 | TRBV6-5 | CASRGLGGRYEQYF
. | TRBJ2-1 | TRBV4-2 | CASSQNQPTGTRETGNEQFF
once | TRBJ1-3 | TRBV10-3 | CAISRDVGNTIYF
once | TRBJ2-7 | TRBV4-2 | CASSQEPGRESYEQYF
. | TRBJ2-2 | TRBV18 | CASSPRTGPTGELFF
. | TRBJ1-1 | TRBV10-2 | CASRPSSGLYFNTEAFF
. | TRBJ1-1 | TRBV14 | CASSQDPGAMNTEAFF
. | TRBJ2-2 | TRBV14 | CASSQGREWAGELFF
. | TRBJ1-1 | TRBV15 | CATSRDLGHSGTEAFF
. | TRBJ2-1 | TRBV29-1 | CSVEWDNEQFF
. | TRBJ2-5 | TRBV5-4 | CASSLTINPREVGVTQYF
. | TRBJ1-1 | TRBV7-3 | CASSVQENTEAFF
. | TRBJ2-2 | TRBV7-6 | CASSVRQGVAVAGELFF
. | TRBJ2-3 | TRBV7-6 | CASTLLRSEGPRGLADTQYF
. | TRBJ1-3 | TRBV29-1 | CSGENGNTIYF
. | TRBJ1-2 | TRBV7-9 | CASSATGTGNGYTF
. | TRBJ1-4 | TRBV20-1 | CSSPVREKLFF
once | TRBJ2-2 | TRBV27 | CASRAGINTGELFF
. | TRBJ2-1 | TRBV19 | CASRGTGSLNEQFF
once | TRBJ1-2 | TRBV7-9 | CASSQFYSNYGYTF
. | TRBJ2-3 | TRBV7-6 | CASSLTFSERSSDTQYF
. | TRBJ2-7 | TRBV11-2 | CASSLGRTVASYEQYF
. | TRBJ1-1 | TRBV4-1 | CASSHITWGGREAFF
. | TRBJ1-3 | TRBV11-2 | CASSPKISNTIYF
. | TRBJ1-2 | TRBV7-6 | CASSLGGRRGGYGYTF
. | TRBJ2-7 | TRBV5-4 | CASSLPGLAVYEQYF
. | TRBJ2-7 | TRBV4-2 | CASSIHPGQGAGGQYF
once | TRBJ2-7 | TRBV27 | CASSLGWGPPGYEQYF
once | TRBJ2-5 | TRBV5-1 | CASSWGLAGASETQYF
. | TRBJ2-5 | TRBV19 | CASSRGRWETQYF
once | TRBJ2-7 | TRBV5-1 | CASSSSGLDPNEQYF
. | TRBJ1-2 | TRBV11-2 | CASSPRDRPNYGYTF
once | TRBJ1-2 | TRBV25-1 | CASSERGNYGYTF
. | TRBJ2-2 | TRBV5-4 | CASSSDRIGELFF
. | TRBJ2-5 | TRBV25-1 | CASSEFRGRETQYF
. | TRBJ1-2 | TRBV7-2 | CASSPLPVSRDGYTF
. | TRBJ2-3 | TRBV19 | CASSKPSSTDTQYF
. | TRBJ2-5 | TRBV7-3 | CASSPMLGETQYF
. | TRBJ1-2 | TRBV5-4 | CASTPWAALGGDGYTF
. | TRBJ2-3 | TRBV7-8 | CASSFERGATPNTDTQYF
. | TRBJ2-1 | TRBV9 | CASSVAGGRANEQFF
. | TRBJ2-5 | TRBV27 | CASSVLATARETQYF
. | TRBJ2-2 | TRBV18 | CASSPVETPIRDGELFF
. | TRBJ2-1 | TRBV9 | CASSGGPSLNEQFF